What follows are 7 T cell receptor beta chains derived from one specimen sequenced in a study of blood T cells in healthy people across ages. It was with a sample-barcoded 5' primer and a J-beta primer mix that a second PCR of roughly 7 to 11 cycles was run. TCRdb re-called the 5' RACE reads through MiXCR, storing one row per CDR3 protein. The sample records roughly 2 million distinct CDR3 sequences, 49% being singletons. Sequenced sample: blood. These receptors all stem from a woman aged 40-49 years in good health.

This chain links TRBV6-1 with TRBJ1-5; D possibly corresponds to TRBD1 (5 bases). In germline, CDR1 is MNHNS, CDR2 SASEGT. V was clipped by 6 bases and J by 6 bases, with 24 bases between them. The CDR3 consists of 17 residues. The CDR3 spells CASRPRTNSWSGQPQHF. The CDR3 DNA reads as TGTGCCAGCAGACCTAGGACAAATTCATGGTCGGGTCAGCCCCAGCATTTT.

In the case of this clonotype: One junction end disagrees with the germline gene, perhaps due to a read error. V usage is TRBV27 and J usage is TRBJ2-1; D is unresolved. Germline CDR1 MNHEY, CDR2 SMNVEV (reference sequence). The CDR3 consists of 13 residues. In DNA form, the CDR3 reads TGTGCCAGCATTTTAACCGGCTACAATGAGCAGTTCTTC. This encodes CASILTGYNEQFF.

The chain combines TRBV15 with TRBJ2-1, with 9 nucleotides matching TRBD1. The CDR3 consists of 13 residues. CDR1 and CDR2 (germline): LNHNV, YYDKDF (reference sequence). Germline trimming cut 8 bases from V and 5 bases from J; bases unmatched to any gene: 4. The CDR3 sequence: CATGGQGNNEQFF. CDR3 nucleotides: TGTGCCACCGGGGGACAGGGCAACAATGAGCAGTTCTTC.

The chain joins TRBV4-3 to TRBJ2-2; 7 bases match TRBD2. Germline V lookup: CDR1 LGHNA, CDR2 YSLEER. J was trimmed by 0 bases and V by 2 bases; bases with no gene match: 6. The CDR3 length is 17 residues. The CDR3 protein is CASSQHRGGTNTGELFF. The CDR3 coding sequence is TGCGCCAGCAGCCAACACCGCGGGGGAACGAACACCGGGGAGCTGTTTTTT.

V and J are TRBV7-4 and TRBJ1-5, with 7 bases lining up with TRBD1. Germline values: CDR1 SGHVT, CDR2 SQSDAQ. This CDR3 comprises 16 residues. Losses at the gene ends were 2 bases for V and 3 bases for J; bases not matched to a gene: 7. The CDR3 protein is CASSLLDRRDNQPQHF. CDR3 nucleotides: TGTGCCAGCAGCTTACTGGACAGGAGGGACAATCAGCCCCAGCATTTT.

The chain is built from TRBV7-9 and TRBJ2-7, with D unclear. The V end lost 6 bases, the J end lost 7 bases, and 16 bases lay between the germline ends. Germline V lookup: CDR1 SEHNR, CDR2 FQNEAQ (reference sequence). The CDR3 totals 13 residues. The CDR3 sequence is CASRAAAHNEQYF. The CDR3 DNA is TGTGCCAGCAGGGCAGCAGCGCACAATGAGCAGTACTTC. Complete variable domain (other parts from reference TRBV7-9 and TRBJ2-7): DTGVSQNPRHKITKRGQNVTFRCDPISEHNRLYWYRQTLGQGPEFLTYFQNEAQLEKSRLLSDRFSAERPKGSFSTLEIQRTEQGDSAMYLCASRAAAHNEQYFGPGTRLTVT.

The table lists this clonotype with a few counts. The genes are TRBV20-1 and TRBJ2-5; 11 nucleotides line up with TRBD2. CDR1 and CDR2 from the germline V gene are DFQATT and SNEGSKA (reference sequence). The CDR3 is 16 residues long. Trimming cost V 4 bases and J 1 base; bases outside gene matches: 8. The CDR3 sequence is CSATLRLAGIQETQYF. The CDR3 nucleotides are TGCAGTGCTACCCTCAGACTAGCGGGGATCCAAGAGACCCAGTACTTC.